This T cell receptor beta chain was observed in a study of identical twins. TCRdb re-derived calls from the 5' RACE reads in MiXCR, one entry per CDR3 protein. The profile shows around 530,000 distinct CDR3 sequences, 13% to 15% of them singletons. This CDR3 has 13 amino acids. Germline CDR1 is MNHNS and CDR2 is SASEGT. The V end lost 7 bases, the J end lost 4 bases, and 13 bases lay between the germline ends. In its sample, this clonotype was seen a few times. This same sample was also part of a study on yellow fever vaccine responses in identical twins.

The chain is built from TRBV6-1 and TRBJ2-5; the D gene is possibly TRBD2 (6 bases). This receptor was obtained from a woman under 30 in good health. The sequenced material came from CD4+ T cells sorted from blood. The CDR3 sequence: CASNAGRIETQYF. DNA for the CDR3: TGTGCCAGCAACGCGGGACGAATAGAGACCCAGTACTTC.